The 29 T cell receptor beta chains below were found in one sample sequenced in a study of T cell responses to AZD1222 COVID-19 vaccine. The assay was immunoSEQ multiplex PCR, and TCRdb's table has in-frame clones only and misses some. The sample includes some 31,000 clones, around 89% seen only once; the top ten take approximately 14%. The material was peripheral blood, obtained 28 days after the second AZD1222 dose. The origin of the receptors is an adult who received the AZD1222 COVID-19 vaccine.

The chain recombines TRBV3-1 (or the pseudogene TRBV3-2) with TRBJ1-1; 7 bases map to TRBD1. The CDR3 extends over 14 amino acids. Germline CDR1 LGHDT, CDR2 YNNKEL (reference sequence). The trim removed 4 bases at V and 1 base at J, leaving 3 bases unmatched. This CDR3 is CASSPRTGNTEAFF. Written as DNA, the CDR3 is TGTGCCAGCAGCCCTCGGACAGGGAACACTGAAGCTTTCTTT.

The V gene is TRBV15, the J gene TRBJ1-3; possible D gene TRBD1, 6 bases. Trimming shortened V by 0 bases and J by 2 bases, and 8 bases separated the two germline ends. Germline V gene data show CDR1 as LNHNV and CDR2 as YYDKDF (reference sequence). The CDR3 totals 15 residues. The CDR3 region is CATSRDKGAGNTIYF. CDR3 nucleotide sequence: TGTGCCACCAGCAGAGATAAGGGGGCTGGAAACACCATATATTTT.

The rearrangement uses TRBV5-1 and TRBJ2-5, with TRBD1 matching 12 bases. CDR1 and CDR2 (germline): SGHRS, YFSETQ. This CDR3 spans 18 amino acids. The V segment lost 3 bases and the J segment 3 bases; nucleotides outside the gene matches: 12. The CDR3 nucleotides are TGCGCCAGCAGCTCCACCGGGACAGGGGGCTCCATAGAAGAGACCCAGTACTTC. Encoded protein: CASSSTGTGGSIEETQYF.

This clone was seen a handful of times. The CDR3 loop is CASSQDTRVRPEAFF. The CDR3 nucleotides read TGCGCCAGCAGCCAAGATACCCGGGTGAGGCCTGAAGCTTTCTTT. This chain links TRBV4-1 with TRBJ1-1; D remains unclear. This CDR3 has 15 amino acids. Deletions cut 0 bases from V and 6 bases from J, with 14 bases between. Germline CDR1 reads MGHRA; CDR2 reads YSYEKL.

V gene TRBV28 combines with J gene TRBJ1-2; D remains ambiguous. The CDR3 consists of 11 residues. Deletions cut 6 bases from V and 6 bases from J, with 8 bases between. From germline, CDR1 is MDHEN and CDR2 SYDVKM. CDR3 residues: CASSPRDGYTF. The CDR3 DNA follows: TGTGCCAGCAGCCCTAGGGATGGCTACACCTTC.

The CDR3 region has the DNA TGTGCCAGCAGTTACGGCCGGTCTGGCTACACCTTC. It translates to CASSYGRSGYTF. This rearrangement joins TRBV6-2 or TRBV6-3 to TRBJ1-2, with D uncertain. V was trimmed by 2 bases and J by 7 bases, leaving 8 bases between them. Germline V gene lookup returns CDR1 MNHEY and CDR2 SVGEGT. This CDR3 is built from 12 residues.

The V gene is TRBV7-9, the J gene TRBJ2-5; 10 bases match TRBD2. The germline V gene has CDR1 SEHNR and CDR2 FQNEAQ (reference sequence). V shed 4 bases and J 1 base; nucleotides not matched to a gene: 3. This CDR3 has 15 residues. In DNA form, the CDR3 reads TGTGCCAGCAGCTATAGCGGGGGGCGCCAAGAGACCCAGTACTTC. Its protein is CASSYSGGRQETQYF.

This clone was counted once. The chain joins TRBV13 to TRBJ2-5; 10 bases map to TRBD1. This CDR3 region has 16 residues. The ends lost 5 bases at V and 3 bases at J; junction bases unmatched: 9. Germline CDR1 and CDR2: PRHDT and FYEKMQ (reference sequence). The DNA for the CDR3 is TGTGCCAGCAGCACGCCCGGACAGGGGGTGGAAGAGACCCAGTACTTC. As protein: CASSTPGQGVEETQYF. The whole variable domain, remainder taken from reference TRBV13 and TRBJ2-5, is AAGVIQSPRHLIKEKRETATLKCYPIPRHDTVYWYQQGPGQDPQFLISFYEKMQSDKGSIPDRFSAQQFSDYHSELNMSSLELGDSALYFCASSTPGQGVEETQYFGPGTRLLVL.

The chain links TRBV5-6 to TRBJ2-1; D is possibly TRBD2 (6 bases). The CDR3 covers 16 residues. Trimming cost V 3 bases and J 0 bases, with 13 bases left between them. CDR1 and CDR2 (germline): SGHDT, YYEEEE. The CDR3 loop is CASSSSLGGSYNEQFF. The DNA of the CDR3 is TGTGCCAGCAGCTCCTCCCTCGGGGGCTCCTACAATGAGCAGTTCTTC.

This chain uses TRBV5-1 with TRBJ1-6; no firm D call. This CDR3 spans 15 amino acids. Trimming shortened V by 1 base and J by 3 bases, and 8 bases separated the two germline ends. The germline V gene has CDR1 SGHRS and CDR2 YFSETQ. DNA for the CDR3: TGCGCCAGCAGCTTGACCCAAGTCTATAATTCACCCCTCCACTTT. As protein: CASSLTQVYNSPLHF.

The CDR3 nucleotides read TGTGCCAGCAGTACCCGACTAGCGGGGGACCAAGAGACCCAGTACTTC. Translation: CASSTRLAGDQETQYF. The V gene is TRBV27, the J gene TRBJ2-5; 12 positions agree with TRBD2. Germline trimming cut 5 bases from V and 0 bases from J; bases unmatched to any gene: 4. In germline, CDR1 is MNHEY, CDR2 SMNVEV (reference sequence). The CDR3 has 16 amino acids.

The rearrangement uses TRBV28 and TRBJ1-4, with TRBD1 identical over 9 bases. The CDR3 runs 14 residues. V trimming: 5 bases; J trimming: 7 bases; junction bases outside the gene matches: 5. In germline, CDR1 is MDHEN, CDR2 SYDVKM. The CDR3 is CASSRTGGREKLFF. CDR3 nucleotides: TGTGCCAGCAGTAGAACAGGGGGCCGTGAAAAACTGTTTTTT.

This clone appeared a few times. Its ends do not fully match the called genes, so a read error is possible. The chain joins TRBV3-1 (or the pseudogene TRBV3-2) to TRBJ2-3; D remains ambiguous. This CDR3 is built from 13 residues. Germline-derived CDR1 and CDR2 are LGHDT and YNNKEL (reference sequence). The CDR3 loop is CASSQVSRALPDF. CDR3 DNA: TGTGCCAGCAGCCAAGTAAGCCGGGCTCTGCCGGATTTT.

The CDR3 DNA sequence: TGCGCCAGCAGAGACAGGGCTGGCTACACCTTC. Translated, it gives CASRDRAGYTF. The J gene is TRBJ1-2, the V gene TRBV5-1; TRBD1 agrees at 7 bases. The junction had 2 bases not matched to a gene; V was cut back by 5 bases and J by 7 bases. Per the germline V gene, CDR1 is SGHRS and CDR2 is YFSETQ. The CDR3 extends over 11 amino acids.

CDR3 sequence: CASSARDPRGDTQYF. CDR3 DNA sequence: TGTGCCAGCAGCGCGAGGGACCCTCGGGGAGATACGCAGTATTTT. J is TRBJ2-3 and V is TRBV2; D may correspond to TRBD1 or TRBD2 (5 bases each). V was pared by 6 bases and J by 5 bases, with 18 bases between. The CDR3 runs to 15 residues. Germline V gene data show CDR1 as SNHLY and CDR2 as FYNNEI.

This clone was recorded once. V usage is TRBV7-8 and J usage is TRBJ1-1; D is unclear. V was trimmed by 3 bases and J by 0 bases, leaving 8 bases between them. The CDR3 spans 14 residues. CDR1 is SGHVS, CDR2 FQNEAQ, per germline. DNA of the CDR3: TGTGCCAGCAGCTTTTACAATATGAACACTGAAGCTTTCTTT. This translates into CASSFYNMNTEAFF.

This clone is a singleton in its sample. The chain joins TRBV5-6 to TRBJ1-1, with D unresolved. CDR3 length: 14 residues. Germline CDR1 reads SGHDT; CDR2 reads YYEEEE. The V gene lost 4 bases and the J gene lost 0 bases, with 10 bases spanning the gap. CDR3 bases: TGTGCCAGCAGCACTCAACGCATGAACACTGAAGCTTTCTTT. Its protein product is CASSTQRMNTEAFF.

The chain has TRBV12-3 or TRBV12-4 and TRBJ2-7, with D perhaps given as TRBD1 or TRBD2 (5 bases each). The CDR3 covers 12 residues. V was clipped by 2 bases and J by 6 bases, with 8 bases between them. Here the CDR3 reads CASSLRGVEQYF. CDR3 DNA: TGTGCCAGCAGTTTAAGAGGGGTCGAGCAGTACTTC.

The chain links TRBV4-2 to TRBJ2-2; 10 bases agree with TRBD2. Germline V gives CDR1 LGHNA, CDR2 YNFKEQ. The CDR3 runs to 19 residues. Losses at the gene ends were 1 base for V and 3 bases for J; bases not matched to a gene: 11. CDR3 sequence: CASSQANSGGSWDTGELFF. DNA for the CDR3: TGTGCCAGCAGCCAAGCGAATAGCGGGGGGTCGTGGGACACCGGGGAGCTGTTTTTT.

CDR3 residues: CASSLDSGGPVNTEAFF. For the CDR3, the DNA is TGTGCCAGCAGCTTGGATTCAGGCGGTCCCGTGAACACTGAAGCTTTCTTT. The chain links TRBV5-4 to TRBJ1-1, with D unclear. The germline V and J ends were trimmed by 0 bases and 0 bases, with 15 bases remaining between them. CDR1 SGHNT and CDR2 YYREEE come from the germline V gene (reference sequence). This CDR3 region has 17 residues.

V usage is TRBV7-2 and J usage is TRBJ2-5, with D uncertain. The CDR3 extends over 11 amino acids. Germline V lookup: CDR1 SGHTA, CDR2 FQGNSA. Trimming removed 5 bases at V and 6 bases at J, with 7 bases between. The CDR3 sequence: CASSQRQTQYF. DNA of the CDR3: TGTGCCAGCAGCCAGAGGCAGACCCAGTACTTC.

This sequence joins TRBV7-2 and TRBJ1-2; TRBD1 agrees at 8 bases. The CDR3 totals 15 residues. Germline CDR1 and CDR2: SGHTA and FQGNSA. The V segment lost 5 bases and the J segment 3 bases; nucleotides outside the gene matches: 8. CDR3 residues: CASSLYRGNHYGYTF. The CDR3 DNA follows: TGTGCCAGCAGCCTCTACAGGGGGAATCACTATGGCTACACCTTC.

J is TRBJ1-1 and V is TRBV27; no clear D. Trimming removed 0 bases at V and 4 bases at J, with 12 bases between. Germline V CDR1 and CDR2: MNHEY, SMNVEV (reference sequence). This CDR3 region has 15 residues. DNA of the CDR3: TGTGCCAGCAGTTTATCGAAGGGAGGTGGCACTGAAGCTTTCTTT. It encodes CASSLSKGGGTEAFF.

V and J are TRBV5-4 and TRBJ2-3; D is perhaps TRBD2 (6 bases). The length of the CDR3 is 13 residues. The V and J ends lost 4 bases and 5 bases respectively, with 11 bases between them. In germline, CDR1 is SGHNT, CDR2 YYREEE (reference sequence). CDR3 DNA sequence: TGTGCCAGCAGCGGAGTGGGGGGAGATACGCAGTATTTT. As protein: CASSGVGGDTQYF.

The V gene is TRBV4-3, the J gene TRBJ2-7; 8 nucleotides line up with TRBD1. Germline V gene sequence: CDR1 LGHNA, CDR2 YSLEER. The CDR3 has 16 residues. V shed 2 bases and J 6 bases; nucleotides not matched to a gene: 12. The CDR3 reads CASSQSSGQGAGEQYF. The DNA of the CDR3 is TGCGCCAGCAGCCAATCGTCCGGCCAGGGGGCAGGCGAGCAGTACTTC.

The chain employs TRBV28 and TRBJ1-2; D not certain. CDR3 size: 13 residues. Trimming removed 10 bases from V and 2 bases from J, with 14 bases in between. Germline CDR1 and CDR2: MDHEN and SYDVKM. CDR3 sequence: CAITSGINYGYTF. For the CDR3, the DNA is TGTGCCATCACAAGTGGGATAAACTATGGCTACACCTTC.

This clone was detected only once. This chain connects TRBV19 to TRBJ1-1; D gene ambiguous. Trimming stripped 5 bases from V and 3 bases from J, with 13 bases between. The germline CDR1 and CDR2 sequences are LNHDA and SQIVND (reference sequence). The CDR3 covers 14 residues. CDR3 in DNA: TGTGCCAGTAGTGATCGGGCTGGGGACACTGAAGCTTTCTTT. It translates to CASSDRAGDTEAFF.

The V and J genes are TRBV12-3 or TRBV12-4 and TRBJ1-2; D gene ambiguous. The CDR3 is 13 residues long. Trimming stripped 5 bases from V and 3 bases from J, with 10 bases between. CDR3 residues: CASSPARYYGYTF. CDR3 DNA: TGTGCCAGCAGTCCGGCGCGGTACTATGGCTACACCTTC.

CDR3 protein: CASSLGAGRRGTDTQYF. CDR3 sequence (DNA): TGTGCCAGCAGCTTGGGTGCGGGGCGTAGGGGAACAGATACGCAGTATTTT. This chain links TRBV5-4 with TRBJ2-3, with D possibly being TRBD2 (6 bases). The V end lost 0 bases, the J end lost 3 bases, and 17 bases lay between the germline ends. CDR3 length: 17 residues. Per the germline V gene, CDR1 is SGHNT and CDR2 is YYREEE (reference sequence).